The entry below gives a single T cell receptor (beta chain) sequence along with its context. This sample is drawn from a study of cytomegalovirus exposure and HLA in healthy donors. This PCR relied on a set of 60 Vbeta primers and 13 Jbeta primers. Here immunoSEQ multiplex PCR was the method, and the copy in TCRdb shows in-frame clones only, minus some. The table has more than 95,000 clones, roughly two thirds seen once; the top ten hold 3.2%. This CDR3 is built from 14 residues. With 2 bases clipped from V and 7 bases from J, the junction kept 5 bases outside the gene matches. Looked up from germline, CDR1 is MNHNY and CDR2 is SVGAGI (reference sequence).

This chain uses TRBV6-6 with TRBJ1-1; 9 bases are a match to TRBD1. Sequenced material: PBMCs. This receptor was obtained from a man younger than 45 in good health and CMV-seronegative. This CDR3 reads CASSYPPGQGEAFF. CDR3 nucleotides: TGTGCCAGCAGTTACCCCCCGGGACAGGGTGAAGCTTTCTTT.